The entry that follows covers one T cell receptor beta chain sequence. Its antigen remains unknown. Germline CDR1 SGDLS, CDR2 YYNGEE. There are 13 residues in the CDR3. J was trimmed by 6 bases and V by 4 bases; bases with no gene match: 6. The data originate from a study of T cell responses to AZD1222 COVID-19 vaccine. In the study overall: Second doses that came at about 4 or about 12 weeks were put together.

TCRdb keeps only in-frame clones here, not all; method: immunoSEQ multiplex PCR. Found here are some 130,000 clones, 65% to 90% of them singletons; the top ten hold under 25%. Study-wide results and limits: Distributed over spike, vaccine-associated CD4 TCRs predominated at 160-218 and 743-854. Of spike-specific TCRs, nearly half reportedly target regions left unmutated in variants. Clonal diversity was possibly underestimated; the donors were predominantly white British and more often female.

The genes are TRBV9 and TRBJ2-7; 8 bases agree with TRBD2. Specimen: peripheral blood, collected on day 0 of AZD1222 vaccination. This TCR came from an adult in good health. This CDR3 reads CASSRAREGEQYF. The CDR3 nucleotides are TGTGCCAGCAGCCGCGCCCGGGAGGGCGAGCAGTACTTC.